Presented here are 31 T cell receptor beta chains from one specimen sequenced in a study of blood T cell repertoires in COVID-19. Libraries were prepared by immunoSEQ multiplex PCR; TCRdb keeps only in-frame clonotypes and omits some of them. The sample has about 180,000 clones; approximately 87% are singletons. Source material: peripheral blood. These receptors were obtained from a person aged 70 to 85 with COVID-19, enrolled during active disease.

This chain links TRBV3-1 (or the pseudogene TRBV3-2) with TRBJ2-7, with TRBD2 matching 7 bases. There are 15 residues in the CDR3. The V segment lost 3 bases and the J segment 2 bases; nucleotides outside the gene matches: 7. Germline lookup yields CDR1 LGHDT and CDR2 YNNKEL (reference sequence). The CDR3 spells CASSHSKSGAYEQYF. The DNA for the CDR3 is TGTGCCAGCAGCCATAGTAAAAGCGGGGCCTACGAGCAGTACTTC.

Here the CDR3 DNA reads TGTGCCAGCAGTTCCTACTACGAGCAGTACTTC. Translating it yields CASSSYYEQYF. The chain is built from TRBV12-3 or TRBV12-4 and TRBJ2-7; no reliable D call. The CDR3 is 11 amino acids. V shed 4 bases and J shed 3 bases, with 4 bases lying between them.

The V and J genes are TRBV28 and TRBJ1-4, with a tentative D call TRBD1 (5 bases). Germline V gene lookup returns CDR1 MDHEN and CDR2 SYDVKM. V lost 7 bases to trimming and J lost 7 bases, with 7 bases between them. The CDR3 runs to 11 residues. This chain's CDR3 is CASKGVEKLFF. The DNA of the CDR3 is TGTGCCAGCAAAGGGGTTGAAAAACTGTTTTTT.

The rearrangement links TRBV19 to TRBJ1-2; 7 bases line up with TRBD1. This CDR3 region has 13 residues. Germline CDR1 and CDR2: LNHDA and SQIVND (reference sequence). Germline trimming cut 3 bases from V and 4 bases from J; bases unmatched to any gene: 2. The CDR3 spells CASSIGQVYGYTF. For the CDR3, the DNA is TGTGCCAGTAGTATCGGACAGGTCTATGGCTACACCTTC. The variable domain in full, completed from reference TRBV19 and TRBJ1-2, reads DGGITQSPKYLFRKEGQNVTLSCEQNLNHDAMYWYRQDPGQGLRLIYYSQIVNDFQKGDIAEGYSVSREKKESFPLTVTSAQKNPTAFYLCASSIGQVYGYTFGSGTRLTVV.

This clone came up a few times. The V and J genes are TRBV12-3 or TRBV12-4 and TRBJ2-2; weak D call: TRBD2 (7 bases). V dropped 7 bases and J dropped 7 bases, with 13 bases sitting between them. CDR3 length equals 13 residues. The CDR3 nucleotides read TGTGCCAGCACCCGGGGGGCCTACGGGGAGCTGTTTTTT. Amino acid sequence: CASTRGAYGELFF.

The chain carries TRBV4-3 and TRBJ1-2, with unresolved D. The germline gives CDR1 LGHNA, CDR2 YSLEER. With 0 bases removed from V and 0 bases from J, the gap between germline ends came to 14 bases. The CDR3 sequence is 17 residues long. The CDR3 loop reads CASSQDWRQTANYGYTF. The CDR3 DNA reads TGCGCCAGCAGCCAAGATTGGAGGCAAACCGCTAACTATGGCTACACCTTC.

The chain employs TRBV21-1 and TRBJ1-2. TRBV21-1 corresponds to a pseudogene. The CDR3 loop spans 12 amino acids. In nucleotides, the CDR3 is TGTGCCAGCAGCGGCGGAAACTATGGCTACACCTTC. It is translated as CASSGGNYGYTF.

In DNA, the CDR3 is TGTGCCAGCTCACCACAAGGTCCAGGGGCGAACACTGAAGCTTTCTTT. Residues: CASSPQGPGANTEAFF. This chain connects TRBV18 to TRBJ1-1; D might be TRBD1 (6 bases). Germline values: CDR1 KGHSH, CDR2 LQKENI. The V and J ends lost 1 base and 1 base respectively, with 13 bases between them. CDR3 length: 16 residues.

The chain carries TRBV14 and TRBJ2-2, with a possible D match to TRBD1 (6 bases). Germline CDR1 is SGHDN and CDR2 is FVKESK. V lost 1 base and J lost 2, with 17 bases in between. The CDR3 loop spans 18 amino acids. CDR3 in DNA: TGTGCCAGCAGCCAAGGCATCACCGGGACACCAAACACCGGGGAGCTGTTTTTT. It translates to CASSQGITGTPNTGELFF. The full variable domain, rest sourced from reference TRBV14 and TRBJ2-2, is EAGVTQFPSHSVIEKGQTVTLRCDPISGHDNLYWYRRVMGKEIKFLLHFVKESKQDESGMPNNRFLAERTGGTYSTLKVQPAELEDSGVYFCASSQGITGTPNTGELFFGEGSRLTVL.

The gene calls are TRBV6-1 and TRBJ2-3; TRBD2 is a possible D gene (6 bases). This CDR3 is 13 amino acids long. CDR1 is MNHNS, CDR2 SASEGT, per germline. Trimming stripped 3 bases from V and 6 bases from J, with 10 bases between. The CDR3 loop reads CASSEARGDTQYF. The CDR3 DNA reads TGTGCCAGCAGTGAGGCCCGGGGGGATACGCAGTATTTT.

V and J are TRBV19 and TRBJ1-5; D is perhaps TRBD1 (6 bases). Germline-derived CDR1 and CDR2 are LNHDA and SQIVND (reference sequence). With 10 bases removed from V and 4 bases from J, the gap between germline ends came to 17 bases. The CDR3 runs to 14 residues. The DNA for the CDR3 is TGTGCCACAAACAGGGACATCTCTAATCAGCCCCAGCATTTT. Translated, it gives CATNRDISNQPQHF.

The chain employs TRBV19 and TRBJ1-3; unclear D gene. The CDR3 extends over 12 amino acids. V dropped 8 bases and J dropped 0 bases, with 5 bases sitting between them. The V gene's germline CDR1 is LNHDA and CDR2 SQIVND (reference sequence). CDR3 amino acids: CASLSSGNTIYF. The CDR3 DNA is TGTGCCAGTCTGAGCTCTGGAAACACCATATATTTT.

This chain joins TRBV16 and TRBJ2-1; TRBD1 matches 10 bases. Germline V CDR1 and CDR2: KGHSY, FQNENV. The CDR3 contains 15 residues. Trimming removed 6 bases from V and 5 bases from J; junction bases left unmatched: 7. CDR3 nucleotide sequence: TGTGCCAGCAGGGGAGGGACAGGGGCCCACAATGAGCAGTTCTTC. Protein product: CASRGGTGAHNEQFF.

This chain uses TRBV7-2 with TRBJ2-3; the D gene is possibly TRBD2 (5 bases). The V end was cut by 5 bases, the J end by 0 bases, with 9 bases between. The CDR3 consists of 14 residues. CDR1 is SGHTA, CDR2 FQGNSA, per germline. This CDR3 reads CASSPGGSTDTQYF. For the CDR3, the DNA is TGTGCCAGCAGCCCCGGCGGGAGCACAGATACGCAGTATTTT.

This chain links TRBV7-6 with TRBJ2-7; 7 bases match TRBD2. From germline, CDR1 is SGHVS and CDR2 FNYEAQ. J gave up 2 bases and V 1 base, and 8 bases lay outside the gene matches. The CDR3 totals 16 residues. The CDR3, as DNA: TGTGCCAGCAGCTTAGTGGGCGGGGGTAAAACCTACGAGCAGTACTTC. The encoded protein is CASSLVGGGKTYEQYF.

This clone is a singleton in its sample. The CDR3 protein is CASSATGVGGYTF. The CDR3 DNA sequence: TGTGCCAGCAGCGCCACAGGGGTGGGAGGCTACACCTTC. The chain has TRBV7-2 and TRBJ1-2; TRBD1 matches 7 bases. This CDR3 contains 13 residues. V shed 5 bases, J shed 8 bases, and the junction held 8 bases outside the gene matches. Germline values: CDR1 SGHTA, CDR2 FQGNSA.

In its sample, this clone was seen once. The chain joins TRBV20-1 to TRBJ2-7, with D maybe TRBD1 (5 bases). Deletions cut 4 bases from V and 4 bases from J, with 8 bases between. The CDR3 loop spans 11 amino acids. Germline CDR1 is DFQATT and CDR2 is SNEGSKA (reference sequence). The CDR3 loop reads CSAKTDYEQYF. CDR3 sequence (DNA): TGCAGTGCTAAGACAGATTACGAGCAGTACTTC.

This chain joins TRBV6-5 and TRBJ2-7; D is possibly TRBD2 (7 bases). Germline loops: CDR1 MNHEY, CDR2 SVGAGI. The CDR3 covers 14 residues. Trimming took off 10 bases at V and 3 bases at J, with 19 bases between the two ends. CDR3 nucleotide sequence: TGTGCCACCCATCGGGGGGCAGGGAGCTACGAGCAGTACTTC. Residues: CATHRGAGSYEQYF.

This chain connects TRBV28 to TRBJ1-2, with TRBD1 matching 7 bases. CDR1 is MDHEN and CDR2 is SYDVKM in the germline V gene. Trimming cost V 3 bases and J 5 bases; bases outside gene matches: 9. The CDR3 is made up of 15 amino acids. DNA of the CDR3: TGTGCCAGCAGTTTGGCCCCGGGACAGTCTTATGGCTACACCTTC. It codes for CASSLAPGQSYGYTF.

The count of this clone is one. The chain joins TRBV30 to TRBJ1-6; D possibly corresponds to TRBD1 (5 bases). This CDR3 region has 15 residues. CDR1 and CDR2 from the germline V gene are GTSNPN and SVGIG (reference sequence). V was cut by 4 bases and J by 6 bases, with 16 bases left in between. CDR3 in amino acids: CAWILTGVTNSPLHF. The CDR3 DNA reads as TGTGCCTGGATACTTACGGGGGTTACTAATTCACCCCTCCACTTT.

This clone came up once. The chain has TRBV2 and TRBJ2-7, with 7 bases matching TRBD2. The trim removed 7 bases at V and 3 bases at J, leaving 6 bases unmatched. This CDR3 region has 13 residues. Germline V CDR1 and CDR2: SNHLY, FYNNEI. The CDR3 bases are TGTGCCAGCAAGGTAGGCGGGGGCTACGAGCAGTACTTC. Protein product: CASKVGGGYEQYF. The full variable domain, in which reference TRBV2 and TRBJ2-7 provide the parts outside the CDR3, is EPEVTQTPSHQVTQMGQEVILRCVPISNHLYFYWYRQILGQKVEFLVSFYNNEISEKSEIFDDQFSVERPDGSNFTLKIRSTKLEDSAMYFCASKVGGGYEQYFGPGTRLTVT.

This rearrangement joins TRBV2 to TRBJ2-2; 8 positions match TRBD2. The CDR3 runs 14 residues. Losses at the gene ends were 7 bases for V and 4 bases for J; bases not matched to a gene: 5. Germline CDR1 and CDR2: SNHLY and FYNNEI. As DNA, the CDR3 is TGTGCCAGCAACGGGGGGGGCGGCACCGGGGAGCTGTTTTTT. Translated: CASNGGGGTGELFF.

The chain links TRBV7-9 to TRBJ1-2; a possible D gene is TRBD1 (6 bases). CDR1 and CDR2 from the germline V gene are SEHNR and FQNEAQ (reference sequence). The CDR3 extends over 15 amino acids. Trimming stripped 2 bases from V and 6 bases from J, with 16 bases between. CDR3 bases: TGTGCCAGCAGCTTAAGTATTTCCGGGGGGCATGGCTACACCTTC. Translated, it gives CASSLSISGGHGYTF.

This chain connects TRBV28 to TRBJ2-7; D is unclear. The CDR3 sequence is 15 residues long. Germline V lookup: CDR1 MDHEN, CDR2 SYDVKM. V lost 3 bases to trimming and J lost 3 bases, with 15 bases between them. Written as DNA, the CDR3 is TGTGCCAGCAGTTTTATTGGGCCACGCGACTACGAGCAGTACTTC. The encoded protein is CASSFIGPRDYEQYF.

This chain links TRBV5-1 with TRBJ1-2, with TRBD1 as a possible D gene (6 bases). V lost 4 bases to trimming and J lost 6 bases, with 16 bases between them. This CDR3 has 14 amino acids. CDR1 SGHRS and CDR2 YFSETQ come from the germline V gene. CDR3 sequence: CASSQNTGLDGYTF. Written as DNA, the CDR3 is TGCGCCAGCAGCCAAAATACAGGGTTGGATGGCTACACCTTC.

The CDR3 loop is CASSTSATGGYEQYF. The CDR3 DNA reads as TGCGCCAGCAGCACTTCGGCAACAGGGGGCTACGAGCAGTACTTC. This chain links TRBV5-1 with TRBJ2-7; 8 bases line up with TRBD1. Germline trimming cut 4 bases from V and 3 bases from J; bases unmatched to any gene: 9. The CDR3 contains 15 residues. Germline V gene data show CDR1 as SGHRS and CDR2 as YFSETQ.

This chain links TRBV7-9 with TRBJ1-4, with TRBD1 as a possible D gene (5 bases). The CDR3 is made up of 16 amino acids. Germline values: CDR1 SEHNR, CDR2 FQNEAQ (reference sequence). Deletions cut 4 bases from V and 0 bases from J, with 12 bases between. The CDR3 reads CASSSGEFSTNEKLFF. CDR3 nucleotide sequence: TGTGCCAGCAGCTCGGGGGAGTTTTCAACTAATGAAAAACTGTTTTTT.

The chain recombines TRBV20-1 with TRBJ1-5; tentatively, D is TRBD1 (6 bases). This CDR3 has 18 residues. Germline V CDR1 and CDR2: DFQATT, SNEGSKA (reference sequence). Trimming left V 3 bases short and J 0 bases short, with 21 bases between. CDR3 DNA: TGCAGTGCTAGTACCCCGGGGGCGGGGGACTATAGCAATCAGCCCCAGCATTTT. It encodes CSASTPGAGDYSNQPQHF.

This chain uses TRBV13 with TRBJ1-2; no firm D call. The V and J ends lost 8 bases and 4 bases respectively, with 20 bases between them. Germline values: CDR1 PRHDT, CDR2 FYEKMQ (reference sequence). The CDR3 sequence is 15 residues long. CDR3 nucleotide sequence: TGTGCCAGCCACCCCTCGGCCCTACAGCTCTATGGCTACACCTTC. Its translation is CASHPSALQLYGYTF.

The V and J genes are TRBV12-3 or TRBV12-4 and TRBJ1-4; perhaps TRBD1 as D (5 bases). This CDR3 has 13 amino acids. V was shortened by 8 bases and J by 5 bases, with 12 bases between the two germline ends. CDR3 protein: CASCGAANEKLFF. DNA of the CDR3: TGTGCCAGCTGCGGGGCGGCCAATGAAAAACTGTTTTTT.

This chain uses TRBV28 with TRBJ1-1; the match to TRBD1 covers 7 bases. Per germline, CDR1 MDHEN and CDR2 SYDVKM. The CDR3 is 14 amino acids. V shed 5 bases and J 8 bases; nucleotides not matched to a gene: 11. The CDR3 protein is CASSQRQGGDEAFF. For the CDR3, the DNA is TGTGCCAGCAGTCAAAGACAGGGCGGTGACGAAGCTTTCTTT. The whole variable domain, filled in from reference TRBV28 and TRBJ1-1, reads DVKVTQSSRYLVKRTGEKVFLECVQDMDHENMFWYRQDPGLGLRLIYFSYDVKMKEKGDIPEGYSVSREKKERFSLILESASTNQTSMYLCASSQRQGGDEAFFGQGTRLTVV.